The present TCR beta chain was sequenced within a study of blood T cell repertoires in COVID-19. About the research overall: Donors in the United States, Italy and Spain gave samples during acute or convalescent COVID-19. PBMCs, B-cell-depleted T cells, or T cells provided the cDNA or gDNA that made up the material.

V shed 2 bases and J shed 4 bases, with 18 bases lying between them. CDR1 and CDR2 from the germline V gene are LNHDA and SQIVND (reference sequence). CDR3 length equals 17 residues. Original analysis: Reference gene primer amplification yielded estimated nucleated cell counts. Some clones are missing from TCRdb's copy, which holds only in-frame ones; the method was immunoSEQ multiplex PCR. From that table come the V and J calls and clone size; the DNA was used to work out D and trimming. The repertoire holds 75,000 to 80,000 clones, about 88% seen once, with around 9% in the top ten. The chain uses TRBV19 and TRBJ1-5; perhaps TRBD1 as D (5 bases). The source of this sequence is a human donor in a cohort sampled during active COVID-19. The specimen was peripheral blood. CDR3: CASSITGGPALNQPQHF. DNA of the CDR3: TGTGCCAGTAGTATAACGGGGGGACCTGCCCTGAATCAGCCCCAGCATTTT. Drawing the rest from reference TRBV19 and TRBJ1-5, the complete variable domain is DGGITQSPKYLFRKEGQNVTLSCEQNLNHDAMYWYRQDPGQGLRLIYYSQIVNDFQKGDIAEGYSVSREKKESFPLTVTSAQKNPTAFYLCASSITGGPALNQPQHFGDGTRLSIL.